This TCR beta chain was recovered during a study of response to subunit inactivated influenza vaccine. General observations from the study: The authors proposed limited new T cell recruitment per seasonal influenza vaccination.

From the RT-PCR reads, TCRdb called clonotypes with MiXCR, one entry per CDR3 protein. The table shows 750,000 to 850,000 distinct CDR3 sequences, with around a sixth occurring only once. This clonotype was detected only a few times. Its cognate antigen is unknown. V lost 6 bases and J lost 4, with 19 bases in between. The CDR3 contains 15 residues. The material sequenced was PBMCs from blood, taken about 5 days after vaccination. The TCR comes from a man aged 50-59 years who received an inactivated influenza vaccine. The rearrangement joins TRBV12-3 or TRBV12-4 to TRBJ2-7, with a tentative D call TRBD1 (5 bases). CDR3 amino acids: CASSPPHGQGYEQYF. In DNA form, the CDR3 reads TGTGCCAGCAGCCCCCCGCATGGGCAGGGTTACGAGCAGTACTTC.